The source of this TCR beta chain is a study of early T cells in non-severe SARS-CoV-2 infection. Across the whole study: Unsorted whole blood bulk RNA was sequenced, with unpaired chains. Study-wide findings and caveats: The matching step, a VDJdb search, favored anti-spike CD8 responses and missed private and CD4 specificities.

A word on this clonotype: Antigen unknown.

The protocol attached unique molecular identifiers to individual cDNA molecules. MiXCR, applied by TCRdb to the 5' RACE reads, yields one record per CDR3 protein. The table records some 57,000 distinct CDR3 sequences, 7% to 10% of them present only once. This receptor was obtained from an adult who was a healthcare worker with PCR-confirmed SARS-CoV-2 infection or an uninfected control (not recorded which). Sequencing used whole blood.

Written as DNA, the CDR3 is TGCAGTGCTAGAGAGCGGGGGGACTACGAGCAGTACTTC. Its protein is CSARERGDYEQYF. The V call is TRBV20-1, the J call TRBJ2-7; 8 nucleotides match TRBD2. CDR3 length equals 13 residues. The germline V gene encodes CDR1 DFQATT and CDR2 SNEGSKA (reference sequence). The J segment lost 3 bases and the V segment lost 0 bases, leaving 1 base of the junction unmatched.